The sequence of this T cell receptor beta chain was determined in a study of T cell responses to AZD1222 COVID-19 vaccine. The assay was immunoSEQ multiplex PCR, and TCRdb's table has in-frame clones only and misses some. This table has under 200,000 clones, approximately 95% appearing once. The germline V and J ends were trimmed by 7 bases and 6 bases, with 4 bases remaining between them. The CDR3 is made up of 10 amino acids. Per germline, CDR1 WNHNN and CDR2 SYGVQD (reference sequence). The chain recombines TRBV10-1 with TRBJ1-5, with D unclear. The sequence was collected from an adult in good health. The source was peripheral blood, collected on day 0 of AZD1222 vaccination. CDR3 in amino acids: CASIVQPQHF. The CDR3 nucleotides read TGCGCCAGCATTGTTCAGCCCCAGCATTTT.